The entry that follows covers one T cell receptor beta chain sequence. What it binds is unknown. The data derive from a study of shared clonotypes between healthy human individuals. Study overall: CD4 naive and CD4 memory each took three plates per donor, while CD8 naive took two and CD8 memory one. Study-wide findings and caveats: Sequencing depth was predicted to influence how clonotypes are shared among donors.

CD45RA+ naive and CD45RA-negative memory subsets were separated from CD4+ cells. TCRdb keeps only in-frame clones here, not all; method: immunoSEQ multiplex PCR. The data contain some 2 million clones, 85% to 95% of them singletons. This TCR was sampled from a man between 18 and 29 years old in good health. The sequencing input was naive CD4+ T cells sorted from blood. The subset was: CD45RA+ positively selected.

The CDR3 loop reads CASSEGQGSGQPQHF. The CDR3 bases are TGTGCCAGCAGCGAAGGACAGGGATCGGGTCAGCCCCAGCATTTT. The chain links TRBV13 to TRBJ1-5; 8 bases line up with TRBD1. Germline trimming cut 5 bases from V and 6 bases from J; bases unmatched to any gene: 9. Germline V gene data show CDR1 as PRHDT and CDR2 as FYEKMQ (reference sequence). The CDR3 totals 15 residues.